This TCR beta chain was sequenced in a study of identical twins. The CDR3 is 15 amino acids. Trimming removed 4 bases from V and 4 bases from J, with 17 bases in between. CDR1 is SGHDT and CDR2 is YYEEEE in the germline V gene. A universal primer binding site was introduced by template switching. The final cDNA contained unique molecular identifiers. TCRdb redid the calling of the 5' RACE reads with MiXCR, one entry per CDR3 protein. The sample lists 700,000 or so distinct CDR3 sequences; around 20% were seen once. General study points: With beta out-of-frame sequences, excess sharing by twins was weaker.

This clonotype was found once. Its antigen remains unidentified. Another study also made use of these data, one on T cells expressing NK-cell markers. That work adds: Seven sequenced donors out of eight were HCMV-seropositive, one seronegative. Similarly, these clonotypes led the CD3+CD56-NKG2C+ fraction as well in several donors.

The sequencing input was PBMCs. V usage is TRBV5-6 and J usage is TRBJ1-2; a weak D match, TRBD1 (5 bases). The origin of this receptor is a woman younger than 30 in good health. CDR3 residues: CASSRLFGGFYGYTF. In DNA form, the CDR3 reads TGTGCCAGCAGCCGCCTATTTGGGGGTTTCTATGGCTACACCTTC.